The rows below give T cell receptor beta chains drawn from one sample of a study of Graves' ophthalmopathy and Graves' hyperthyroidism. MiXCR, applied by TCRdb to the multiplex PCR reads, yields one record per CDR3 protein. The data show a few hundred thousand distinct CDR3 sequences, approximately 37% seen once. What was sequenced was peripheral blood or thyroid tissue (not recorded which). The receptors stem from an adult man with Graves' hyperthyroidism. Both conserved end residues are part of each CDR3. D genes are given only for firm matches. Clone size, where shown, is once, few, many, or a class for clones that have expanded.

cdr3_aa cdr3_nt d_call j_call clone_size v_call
CASSSTDRGSSYEQYF TGTGCCAGCAGCTCCACGGACAGGGGGAGCTCCTACGAGCAGTACTTC TRBD1 TRBJ2-7 once TRBV7-9
CASSSVGLPNTEAFF TGTGCCAGCAGCTCTGTGGGCCTCCCAAACACTGAAGCTTTCTTT - TRBJ1-1 few TRBV7-3
CASTQGVLRDGYTF TGTGCCAGCACCCAGGGGGTCCTCAGAGATGGCTACACCTTC TRBD1 TRBJ1-2 - TRBV7-2
CATGDGQGVNQPQHF TGTGCCACGGGGGACGGACAGGGCGTCAATCAGCCCCAGCATTTT TRBD1 TRBJ1-5 many TRBV24-1
CASSQDSGLRSYEQYF TGCGCCAGCAGCCAAGATAGCGGCTTACGCTCCTACGAGCAGTACTTC - TRBJ2-7 many TRBV4-1
CASSDLRLAGYNEQFF TGTGCCAGCAGTGACCTTAGACTAGCGGGGTACAATGAGCAGTTCTTC TRBD2 TRBJ2-1 - TRBV25-1
CASRRGNYGYTF TGTGCCAGCAGGCGCGGGAACTATGGCTACACCTTC - TRBJ1-2 many TRBV9
CSASGIDYEQYF TGCAGTGCTAGCGGGATCGACTACGAGCAGTACTTC - TRBJ2-7 many TRBV20-1
CASSDAGGPYSPLHF TGTGCCAGCAGTGACGCTGGGGGACCCTACTCACCCCTCCACTTT - TRBJ1-6 - TRBV12-3/TRBV12-4
CASSKGDTRNQPQHF TGTGCCAGCAGCAAGGGAGACACTCGCAATCAGCCCCAGCATTTT - TRBJ1-5 many TRBV7-2
CASSEEGSGNEKLFF TGTGCCAGCAGTGAAGAGGGGAGCGGGAATGAAAAACTGTTTTTT - TRBJ1-4 many TRBV2
CASSVGSGTGSYEQYF TGTGCCAGCAGCGTAGGCTCCGGGACAGGGAGCTACGAGCAGTACTTC TRBD1 TRBJ2-7 few TRBV9
CASSPLTQLDTEAFF TGTGCCAGCAGCCCACTGACACAACTGGACACTGAAGCTTTCTTT - TRBJ1-1 - TRBV7-9
CATSERTGTSGADYEQYF TGTGCCACCAGTGAAAGAACCGGGACTAGCGGGGCAGACTACGAGCAGTACTTC TRBD2 TRBJ2-7 - TRBV24-1
CASSPWTGDYEQYF TGCGCCAGCAGCCCTTGGACAGGGGACTACGAGCAGTACTTC TRBD1 TRBJ2-7 many TRBV5-1
CSVETGRGSGRTYEQYF TGCAGCGTTGAAACGGGCCGAGGGAGCGGGAGAACCTACGAGCAGTACTTC TRBD2 TRBJ2-7 - TRBV29-1
CASSESGTTGELFF TGCGCCAGCAGTGAAAGCGGGACCACCGGGGAGCTGTTTTTT TRBD2 TRBJ2-2 few TRBV10-2
CASSLNVGTGPNGYTF TGTGCCAGCAGCTTAAATGTAGGGACAGGACCTAACGGCTACACCTTC TRBD1 TRBJ1-2 - TRBV7-4
CASSPTGGDWDEQFF TGTGCCAGCAGCCCTACAGGGGGCGATTGGGATGAGCAGTTCTTC TRBD1 TRBJ2-1 once TRBV7-9
CASEQGGGQPQHF TGTGCCAGCGAACAGGGAGGGGGGCAGCCCCAGCATTTT - TRBJ1-5 many TRBV2
CASSLIVPPGQGSYEQYF TGTGCCAGCAGTTTAATAGTCCCACCGGGACAGGGCTCCTACGAGCAGTACTTC TRBD1 TRBJ2-7 once TRBV25-1
CATRWTSGLEQYF TGTGCCACCAGGTGGACTAGCGGTCTCGAGCAGTACTTC TRBD2 TRBJ2-7 - TRBV24-1
CASNRVRSVATNEKLFF TGTGCCAGTAACCGGGTCCGCTCAGTTGCAACTAATGAAAAACTGTTTTTT - TRBJ1-4 many TRBV19
CASSPREGADTEAFF TGTGCCAGTAGCCCCAGGGAGGGGGCTGACACTGAAGCTTTCTTT TRBD1 TRBJ1-1 - TRBV19
CASSLGPGVETQYF TGTGCCAGCAGTTTAGGGCCGGGCGTAGAGACCCAGTACTTC - TRBJ2-5 many TRBV12-3/TRBV12-4
CASSYSTASTEAFF TGTGCCAGCAGTTACTCCACAGCTAGCACTGAAGCTTTCTTT - TRBJ1-1 - TRBV6-5
CASGLLNTGAFF TGTGCCTCTGGGCTTTTGAACACTGGAGCTTTCTTT - TRBJ1-1 once TRBV28
CASSKGQGVGQPQHF TGTGCCAGCAGTAAAGGACAGGGGGTAGGTCAGCCCCAGCATTTT TRBD1 TRBJ1-5 many TRBV6-5
CASSLAGGGYGYTF TGTGCCAGCAGTTTAGCGGGGGGAGGCTATGGCTACACCTTC - TRBJ1-2 many TRBV12-3/TRBV12-4
CASSGQGAYSGNTIYF TGTGCCAGCAGCGGACAGGGGGCCTACTCTGGAAACACCATATATTTT TRBD1 TRBJ1-3 - TRBV7-9
CASSSDTGGAHEKLFF TGTGCCAGCAGTTCCGATACAGGGGGGGCGCATGAAAAACTGTTTTTT TRBD1 TRBJ1-4 - TRBV12-3/TRBV12-4
CASSGGSNYGYTF TGTGCCAGCAGCGGGGGGTCTAACTATGGCTACACCTTC - TRBJ1-2 many TRBV12-3/TRBV12-4
CSAIQTEAFF TGCAGTGCTATCCAAACTGAAGCTTTCTTT - TRBJ1-1 many TRBV20-1
CASSLSGRASYEQYF TGTGCCAGCAGTCTTAGCGGGAGGGCCTCCTACGAGCAGTACTTC TRBD2 TRBJ2-7 - TRBV27
CASSFSGTANGYTEAFF TGTGCCAGCAGCTTCTCCGGGACAGCGAATGGCTACACTGAAGCTTTCTTT TRBD1 TRBJ1-1 - TRBV5-1
CASRLPGRGGYTF TGTGCCAGCAGACTCCCTGGCCGGGGCGGCTACACCTTC - TRBJ1-2 many TRBV6-5
CATLGADTEAFF TGTGCCACACTAGGGGCGGACACTGAAGCTTTCTTT - TRBJ1-1 - TRBV2
CASSLRRQGNTEAFF TGTGCCAGCAGTTTACGCCGACAGGGGAACACTGAAGCTTTCTTT TRBD1 TRBJ1-1 few TRBV27
CASSLEEAVLGYTF TGTGCCAGCAGCTTAGAGGAGGCAGTACTTGGCTACACCTTC - TRBJ1-2 few TRBV11-3
CASSQELRGSHQYEQYF TGTGCCAGCAGCCAAGAACTCCGCGGGTCGCATCAATACGAGCAGTACTTC - TRBJ2-7 - TRBV14
CAISDGNSGNTF TGTGCCATCAGTGATGGGAACTCTGGAAACACCTTC - TRBJ1-2 - TRBV10-3
CASSYDGTGTYEQYF TGTGCCAGCAGTTACGACGGGACAGGAACCTACGAGCAGTACTTC TRBD1 TRBJ2-7 many TRBV6-5
CSAREAGTGVGNTIYF TGCAGTGCTAGAGAGGCAGGGACAGGGGTTGGAAACACCATATATTTT TRBD1 TRBJ1-3 many TRBV20-1
CASSLTGTGNTDTQYF TGTGCCAGCAGCTTAACCGGGACAGGGAACACAGATACGCAGTATTTT TRBD1 TRBJ2-3 - TRBV7-6
CSARDLETGYGYTF TGCAGTGCTAGAGATTTGGAGACAGGCTACGGCTACACCTTC - TRBJ1-2 - TRBV20-1
CSARVPTSIGDTQYF TGCAGTGCTAGAGTTCCGACTAGCATTGGAGATACGCAGTATTTT TRBD2 TRBJ2-3 - TRBV20-1
CASSRSPLGGASSNYGYTF TGTGCCAGCAGTCGGTCACCCCTGGGGGGGGCTTCCTCGAACTATGGCTACACCTTC - TRBJ1-2 - TRBV12-3/TRBV12-4
CATSLPPGLRETQYF TGTGCCACCAGTCTTCCTCCGGGTCTACGGGAGACCCAGTACTTC - TRBJ2-5 many TRBV15
CATSDFPGSVRANTGELFF TGTGCCACCAGTGATTTCCCGGGTAGCGTTCGGGCGAACACCGGGGAGCTGTTTTTT - TRBJ2-2 many TRBV24-1
CASSTGMNTKAFF TGTGCCAGCAGTACAGGAATGAACACTAAAGCCTTCTTT - TRBJ1-1 - TRBV2